This TCR beta chain originates from a study of T cell clonality in common variable immunodeficiency. This clone showed up many times. The read ends 3 residues early relative to the CDR3; the germline J gene fills the gap. The method was immunoSEQ multiplex PCR; TCRdb's version includes in-frame clones alone and lacks a portion of them. Observed in the sample are more than 65,000 clones, none of them singletons. CDR1 is DFQATT, CDR2 SNEGSKA, per germline (reference sequence). Deletions cut 5 bases from V and 5 bases from J, with 15 bases between. This CDR3 has 13 residues. The V call is TRBV20-1, the J call TRBJ1-1, with a tentative D call TRBD1 (5 bases). This receptor was identified in a person between 18 and 70 years old in good health. Sequenced material: peripheral blood mononuclear cells. The DNA read from the CDR3 is TGCAGTGCTGGGGGGGAAAGGGAAACTGAA. Residues: CSAGGERETE. The full CDR3 protein reads CSAGGERETEAFF.